The next 23 T cell receptor beta chains were all read from a single sample in a study of siplizumab effects on memory and regulatory T cells. Using immunoSEQ multiplex PCR, the repertoire was profiled, and TCRdb retains in-frame clones only, with some absent. There are around 86,000 clones in the sample; 94% occur only once, and less than 0.4% lies in the top ten. What was sequenced was non-Treg CD4+ T cells sorted from blood. The receptor source for this set is a human donor in good health.

This chain uses TRBV2 with TRBJ2-6; no clear D gene. CDR3 length: 15 residues. V was trimmed by 3 bases and J by 0 bases, leaving 6 bases between them. Germline CDR1 is SNHLY and CDR2 is FYNNEI. CDR3 sequence (DNA): TGTGCCAGCAGTGATTCTGGCTCTGGGGCCAACGTCCTGACTTTC. It yields the protein CASSDSGSGANVLTF.

This chain uses TRBV6-5 with TRBJ2-5, with no clear D. Trimming shortened V by 6 bases and J by 2 bases, and 7 bases separated the two germline ends. The germline CDR1 and CDR2 sequences are MNHEY and SVGAGI. The CDR3 has 12 residues. CDR3 amino acids: CASRGEQETQYF. CDR3 nucleotide sequence: TGTGCCAGCAGAGGAGAGCAAGAGACCCAGTACTTC.

The V and J genes are TRBV4-1 and TRBJ1-3, with unresolved D. V lost 2 bases to trimming and J lost 2 bases, with 10 bases between them. CDR1 is MGHRA, CDR2 YSYEKL, per germline. This CDR3 has 15 amino acids. This chain's CDR3 is CASSQFRVPGNTIYF. For the CDR3, the DNA is TGCGCCAGCAGCCAATTCCGGGTCCCTGGAAACACCATATATTTT.

The rearrangement joins TRBV18 to TRBJ2-6; the match to TRBD1 covers 7 bases. CDR3 length equals 14 residues. With 7 bases clipped from V and 4 bases from J, the junction kept 4 bases outside the gene matches. Germline CDR1 KGHSH, CDR2 LQKENI. The CDR3 loop reads CASFDRAGANVLTF. The CDR3 DNA follows: TGTGCCAGCTTCGACAGGGCAGGGGCCAACGTCCTGACTTTC. The full variable domain, with the rest looked up from reference TRBV18 and TRBJ2-6, is NAGVMQNPRHLVRRRGQEARLRCSPMKGHSHVYWYRQLPEEGLKFMVYLQKENIIDESGMPKERFSAEFPKEGPSILRIQQVVRGDSAAYFCASFDRAGANVLTFGAGSRLTVL.

This clone was observed a single time. The chain combines TRBV5-1 with TRBJ2-2; no reliable D call. This CDR3 is 13 amino acids long. Per germline, CDR1 SGHRS and CDR2 YFSETQ. The V end lost 5 bases, the J end lost 7 bases, and 12 bases lay between the germline ends. The CDR3 sequence is CASRDPWGGELFF. The DNA for the CDR3 is TGCGCCAGCAGGGACCCTTGGGGCGGGGAGCTGTTTTTT.

Worth noting for this clone: The sample has other DNA sequences that encode this CDR3 too. J is TRBJ2-5 and V is TRBV5-1, with D possibly being TRBD1 or TRBD2 (5 bases each). Trimming pared 3 bases from V and 2 bases from J, leaving 8 bases between. The V gene's germline CDR1 is SGHRS and CDR2 YFSETQ. This CDR3 is 13 amino acids long. Here the CDR3 DNA reads TGCGCCAGCAGCTCCGGGACGCAAGAGACCCAGTACTTC. Residues: CASSSGTQETQYF.

Details on this clone: The sample contains more than one DNA sequence encoding this CDR3. The rearrangement uses TRBV10-3 and TRBJ2-3; no definite D call. Looked up from germline, CDR1 is ENHRY and CDR2 is SYGVKD. The CDR3 is 14 amino acids. Trimming stripped 0 bases from V and 3 bases from J, with 7 bases between. The CDR3: CAISESIVTDTQYF. The CDR3 DNA sequence: TGTGCCATCAGTGAGTCGATTGTGACAGATACGCAGTATTTT.

The chain couples TRBV19 to TRBJ2-1; TRBD2 matches 8 bases. The V segment lost 2 bases and the J segment 8 bases; nucleotides outside the gene matches: 8. The CDR3 is 15 residues long. Germline CDR1 and CDR2: LNHDA and SQIVND (reference sequence). The CDR3: CASSILSGGAYEQFF. CDR3 nucleotide sequence: TGTGCCAGTAGTATACTCTCGGGGGGGGCCTATGAGCAGTTCTTC.

V usage is TRBV19 and J usage is TRBJ2-1; D is perhaps TRBD1 (7 bases). V lost 5 bases to trimming and J lost 8 bases, with 13 bases between them. The CDR3 runs 13 residues. The germline gives CDR1 LNHDA, CDR2 SQIVND (reference sequence). The chain's CDR3 is CASSPQGGDEQFF. Written as DNA, the CDR3 is TGTGCCAGTAGTCCCCAGGGGGGAGATGAGCAGTTCTTC.

J is TRBJ2-2 and V is TRBV30, with D uncertain. Germline V gene sequence: CDR1 GTSNPN, CDR2 SVGIG (reference sequence). The CDR3 runs 14 residues. Trimming left V 4 bases short and J 5 bases short, with 14 bases between. The CDR3 is CAWTSTFRTGELFF. CDR3 DNA sequence: TGTGCCTGGACTAGTACCTTCCGGACCGGGGAGCTGTTTTTT.

The chain carries TRBV30 and TRBJ1-3; TRBD1 is a possible D gene (6 bases). The V end lost 4 bases, the J end lost 2 bases, and 9 bases lay between the germline ends. This CDR3 has 13 amino acids. The germline CDR1 and CDR2 sequences are GTSNPN and SVGIG (reference sequence). This chain's CDR3 is CAWTWGPGNTIYF. As DNA, the CDR3 is TGTGCCTGGACGTGGGGGCCTGGAAACACCATATATTTT.

This clone was seen just once. One end of the junction fails to match germline, which may point to a read error. The J gene is TRBJ2-3, the V gene TRBV5-4, with D possibly TRBD1 on 5 matching bases. Germline V gives CDR1 SGHNT, CDR2 YYREEE (reference sequence). The CDR3 covers 14 residues. CDR3 nucleotide sequence: TGTGCCAGCAGCTCCCCCGACAGCACGGATACGCAGTATTTT. This sequence encodes CASSSPDSTDTQYF.

The chain has TRBV29-1 and TRBJ2-5; 7 nucleotides align to TRBD1. Germline V gene data show CDR1 as SQVTM and CDR2 as ANQGSEA. The CDR3 covers 14 residues. The V segment lost 5 bases and the J segment 5 bases; nucleotides outside the gene matches: 11. CDR3 sequence reads: CSVRPGTVTETQYF. The DNA of the CDR3 is TGCAGCGTTCGTCCCGGGACAGTTACGGAGACCCAGTACTTC.

This clone occurred once. V gene TRBV7-9 combines with J gene TRBJ2-5; D is possibly TRBD1 or TRBD2 (6 bases each). CDR3 length: 15 residues. Trimming removed 1 base at V and 7 bases at J, with 16 bases between. Germline CDR1 and CDR2: SEHNR and FQNEAQ (reference sequence). CDR3 residues: CASSLGGAALGTQYF. The CDR3 DNA follows: TGTGCCAGCAGCTTAGGGGGGGCGGCCTTAGGGACCCAGTACTTC.

The rearrangement uses TRBV2 and TRBJ1-4; TRBD1 agrees at 7 bases. CDR3 length: 16 residues. In germline, CDR1 is SNHLY, CDR2 FYNNEI. V gave up 6 bases and J gave up 3 bases; unmatched junction bases: 10. The CDR3 sequence: CASSREGARSNEKLFF. Here the CDR3 DNA reads TGTGCCAGCAGCCGGGAGGGGGCGCGATCTAATGAAAAACTGTTTTTT.

The sample holds one count of this clone. This chain joins TRBV18 and TRBJ2-3, with TRBD2 identical over 9 bases. Germline V gene sequence: CDR1 KGHSH, CDR2 LQKENI. The CDR3 extends over 15 amino acids. V lost 4 bases, J lost 6 bases, and 8 bases stayed unmatched. CDR3 protein: CASSRPGLAEDTQYF. The CDR3 nucleotides read TGTGCCAGCTCACGACCGGGACTAGCTGAGGATACGCAGTATTTT.

V and J are TRBV9 and TRBJ2-1; TRBD2 agrees at 11 bases. CDR1 is SGDLS, CDR2 YYNGEE, per germline. This CDR3 comprises 15 residues. The V gene end was trimmed by 4 bases and the J gene end by 4 bases; junction bases not matched to a gene: 4. The CDR3 here is CASSPGTSGYNEQFF. The CDR3, as DNA: TGTGCCAGCAGCCCTGGGACTAGCGGTTACAATGAGCAGTTCTTC.

The chain carries TRBV9 and TRBJ1-3; D is undetermined. Looked up from germline, CDR1 is SGDLS and CDR2 is YYNGEE. The CDR3 consists of 17 residues. Trimming took 4 bases from V and 0 from J, leaving 17 bases between them. The CDR3 is CASSPFPTASSGNTIYF. The CDR3 DNA reads as TGTGCCAGCAGCCCATTTCCCACTGCTAGCTCTGGAAACACCATATATTTT.

The chain combines TRBV19 with TRBJ1-1, with D hard to call. The CDR3 is 16 amino acids. CDR1 and CDR2 from the germline V gene are LNHDA and SQIVND (reference sequence). Trimming took off 6 bases at V and 0 bases at J, with 17 bases between the two ends. DNA of the CDR3: TGTGCCAGTAGACTTTCTAGAGGGAGGGTGAACACTGAAGCTTTCTTT. It is translated as CASRLSRGRVNTEAFF. The full variable domain, in which reference TRBV19 and TRBJ1-1 provide the parts outside the CDR3, is DGGITQSPKYLFRKEGQNVTLSCEQNLNHDAMYWYRQDPGQGLRLIYYSQIVNDFQKGDIAEGYSVSREKKESFPLTVTSAQKNPTAFYLCASRLSRGRVNTEAFFGQGTRLTVV.

This clone appeared a single time. The J gene is TRBJ2-1, the V gene TRBV18; D may be TRBD2 (6 bases). Germline V CDR1 and CDR2: KGHSH, LQKENI. V shed 3 bases and J shed 4 bases, with 19 bases lying between them. The CDR3 spans 17 residues. The CDR3 DNA reads as TGTGCCAGCTCACCGGGACTCGCGGAGTCCCCATACAATGAGCAGTTCTTC. Protein sequence: CASSPGLAESPYNEQFF.

The chain combines TRBV10-3 with TRBJ2-7; maybe TRBD2 (6 bases). With 6 bases removed from V and 2 bases from J, the gap between germline ends came to 11 bases. CDR3 length equals 13 residues. CDR1 ENHRY and CDR2 SYGVKD come from the germline V gene. The CDR3 loop is CAISPLATYEQYF. In DNA form, the CDR3 reads TGTGCCATCAGCCCTCTAGCGACCTACGAGCAGTACTTC.

The chain uses TRBV19 and TRBJ2-1, with TRBD2 matching 12 bases. Germline CDR1 is LNHDA and CDR2 is SQIVND (reference sequence). The CDR3 sequence is 15 residues long. Trimming took 4 bases from V and 8 from J; bases not matched to a gene: 6. The CDR3 DNA sequence: TGTGCCAGTAGTAGACTAGCGGGAGAGGGCTATGAGCAGTTCTTC. Its protein is CASSRLAGEGYEQFF.

CDR3 bases: TGCGCCAGCAGCCAGAATATGGTACTCTATAACTATGGCTACACCTTC. Translated, it gives CASSQNMVLYNYGYTF. The chain carries TRBV4-1 and TRBJ1-2; D is uncertain. V lost 3 bases, J lost 1 base, and 15 bases lay in between. CDR3 length: 16 amino acids. Germline CDR1 and CDR2: MGHRA and YSYEKL.